The next 15 T cell receptor beta chains were all read from a single sample in a study of cytomegalovirus exposure and HLA in healthy donors. 60 Vbeta and 13 Jbeta primers were used in PCR. TCRdb keeps only in-frame clones here, not all; method: immunoSEQ multiplex PCR. This sample yields around 50,000 clones, of which approximately 52% are seen a single time; 12% belongs to the top ten. Sequencing used PBMCs. The receptors come from a human donor in good health.

The gene calls are TRBV7-2 and TRBJ2-7, with 11 nucleotides matching TRBD2. V shed 1 base, J shed 6 bases, and the junction held 5 bases outside the gene matches. Germline lookup yields CDR1 SGHTA and CDR2 FQGNSA. This CDR3 is built from 15 residues. CDR3 sequence (DNA): TGTGCCAGCAGCTTAGTAGCGGGGGGGCCACGCGAGCAGTACTTC. As protein: CASSLVAGGPREQYF.

The rearrangement joins TRBV27 to TRBJ1-5, with D perhaps TRBD1 (5 bases). The CDR3 sequence is 17 residues long. Germline V gives CDR1 MNHEY, CDR2 SMNVEV (reference sequence). The V gene lost 5 bases and the J gene lost 3 bases, with 20 bases spanning the gap. The CDR3 here is CASSPIAFGGSNQPQHF. CDR3 nucleotide sequence: TGTGCCAGCAGTCCCATAGCTTTCGGGGGGTCCAATCAGCCCCAGCATTTT.

In its sample, this clone was seen once. One end of the junction is discordant with germline, which a read error may explain. In nucleotides, the CDR3 is TGTGCCTGGAGTGTCGGTGCTAGGGGCTTC. It specifies CAWSVGARGF. The chain links TRBV30 to TRBJ2-7; perhaps TRBD1 as D (5 bases). Germline CDR1 and CDR2: GTSNPN and SVGIG (reference sequence). The CDR3 is 10 residues long.

Points on this clone: Other DNA sequences of this sample code for an identical CDR3. CDR3 residues: CASSSDRSSYEQYF. The CDR3 bases are TGTGCCAGCAGTTCCGACAGAAGCTCCTACGAGCAGTACTTC. The V call is TRBV6-5, the J call TRBJ2-7; tentative D call: TRBD1 (5 bases). This CDR3 region has 14 residues. The V end lost 4 bases, the J end lost 0 bases, and 10 bases lay between the germline ends. Germline V gene data show CDR1 as MNHEY and CDR2 as SVGAGI.

This sequence joins TRBV30 and TRBJ2-7; D unresolved. V lost 1 base, J lost 2 bases, and 12 bases lay in between. The CDR3 consists of 14 residues. Germline CDR1 reads GTSNPN; CDR2 reads SVGIG (reference sequence). The CDR3 sequence: CAWSGPPQAYEQYF. CDR3 DNA sequence: TGTGCCTGGAGTGGCCCCCCGCAGGCCTACGAGCAGTACTTC.

This clone has more than one count but fewer than ten. This rearrangement joins TRBV4-3 to TRBJ1-2; D gene ambiguous. This CDR3 region has 16 residues. The V and J ends lost 0 bases and 0 bases respectively, with 11 bases between them. CDR1 and CDR2 from the germline V gene are LGHNA and YSLEER. The DNA of the CDR3 is TGCGCCAGCAGCCAAGATAGGAGCAGTCCTAACTATGGCTACACCTTC. Protein: CASSQDRSSPNYGYTF.

There are a few counts of this clone. The V and J genes are TRBV4-3 and TRBJ1-6; D is unresolved. Per the germline V gene, CDR1 is LGHNA and CDR2 is YSLEER. V lost 2 bases and J 5 bases, leaving 13 bases between the germline ends. This CDR3 contains 16 residues. The CDR3 DNA is TGCGCCAGCAGCCAATATCCGAGCGTAAATAATTCACCCCTCCACTTT. This codes for CASSQYPSVNNSPLHF.

The V gene is TRBV15, the J gene TRBJ1-2; 7 nucleotides agree with TRBD1. This CDR3 spans 15 amino acids. The V gene's germline CDR1 is LNHNV and CDR2 YYDKDF (reference sequence). The ends lost 0 bases at V and 7 bases at J; junction bases unmatched: 8. CDR3 nucleotides: TGTGCCACCAGCAGAGACAGGGGGGCCTCTTCTGGCTACACCTTC. Translation: CATSRDRGASSGYTF.

The V and J genes are TRBV25-1 and TRBJ2-1; perhaps TRBD1 as D (6 bases). The germline CDR1 and CDR2 sequences are MGHDK and SYGVNS. Trimming cost V 4 bases and J 8 bases, with 15 bases left between them. This CDR3 has 14 residues. The CDR3 reads CASSVGGRQHEQFF. CDR3 DNA: TGTGCCAGCAGTGTTGGGGGCAGGCAGCATGAGCAGTTCTTC.

This clone was detected only a few times. The rearrangement links TRBV5-4 to TRBJ1-1; D might be TRBD1 (6 bases). Germline values: CDR1 SGHNT, CDR2 YYREEE (reference sequence). The CDR3 length is 13 residues. V was trimmed by 7 bases and J by 2 bases, leaving 12 bases between them. The CDR3 nucleotides read TGTGCCAGCGCAGGGGATGGAAACACTGAAGCTTTCTTT. Translation: CASAGDGNTEAFF.

The chain is built from TRBV5-1 and TRBJ2-5, with 13 bases matching TRBD2. This CDR3 has 16 amino acids. The ends lost 4 bases at V and 5 bases at J; junction bases unmatched: 8. CDR1 is SGHRS and CDR2 is YFSETQ in the germline V gene. DNA for the CDR3: TGCGCCAGCAGCGTGACTAGCGGGGGGCTACGGGAGACCCAGTACTTC. This gives the protein CASSVTSGGLRETQYF.

In nucleotides, the CDR3 is TGCAGCGTTCTCGGTAGGGGCCGCTCTGGGGCCAACGTCCTGACTTTC. Amino acids: CSVLGRGRSGANVLTF. The chain is built from TRBV29-1 and TRBJ2-6; tentative D call: TRBD1 (5 bases). Looked up from germline, CDR1 is SQVTM and CDR2 is ANQGSEA. The CDR3 consists of 16 residues. Deletions cut 5 bases from V and 0 bases from J, with 14 bases between.

The chain employs TRBV30 and TRBJ2-2; 7 bases align to TRBD2. Germline loops: CDR1 GTSNPN, CDR2 SVGIG (reference sequence). Losses at the gene ends were 2 bases for V and 7 bases for J; bases not matched to a gene: 7. CDR3 length: 14 residues. The CDR3 DNA reads TGTGCCTGGAGTCCCCGGACTAGGCGCGGGGAGCTGTTTTTT. Its protein is CAWSPRTRRGELFF.

The CDR3 is CASSLGQGGQPQHF. The CDR3 nucleotides read TGTGCCAGCAGCTTAGGACAGGGAGGCCAGCCCCAGCATTTT. The chain is built from TRBV5-6 and TRBJ1-5; 8 nucleotides agree with TRBD1. The CDR3 spans 14 residues. Germline V gene lookup returns CDR1 SGHDT and CDR2 YYEEEE. V lost 2 bases to trimming and J lost 7 bases; unmatched junction nucleotides: 5. Variable domain in full (rest from reference TRBV5-6 and TRBJ1-5): DAGVTQSPTHLIKTRGQQVTLRCSPKSGHDTVSWYQQALGQGPQFIFQYYEEEERQRGNFPDRFSGHQFPNYSSELNVNALLLGDSALYLCASSLGQGGQPQHFGDGTRLSIL.

This chain links TRBV11-2 with TRBJ1-2, with D perhaps matching TRBD1 (5 bases). The CDR3 is made up of 16 amino acids. Trimming took off 1 base at V and 9 bases at J, with 21 bases between the two ends. Germline V gene lookup returns CDR1 SGHAT and CDR2 FQNNGV. The CDR3 DNA is TGTGCCAGCAGCTTAGTCGCGGGACCGAGGGGAAGGAGCTACACCTTC. The encoded protein is CASSLVAGPRGRSYTF.